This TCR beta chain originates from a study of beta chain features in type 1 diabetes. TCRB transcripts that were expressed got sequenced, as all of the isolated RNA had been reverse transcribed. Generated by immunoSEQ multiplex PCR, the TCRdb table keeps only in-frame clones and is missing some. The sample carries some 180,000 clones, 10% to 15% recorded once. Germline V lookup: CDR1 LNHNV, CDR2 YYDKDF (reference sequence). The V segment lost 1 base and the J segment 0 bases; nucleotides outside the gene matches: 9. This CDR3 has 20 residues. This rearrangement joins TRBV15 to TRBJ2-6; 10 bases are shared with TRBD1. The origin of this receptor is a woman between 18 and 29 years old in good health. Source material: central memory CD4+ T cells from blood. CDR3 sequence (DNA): TGTGCCACCAGCAGAGGTCCGGGACAGGGGATGCTCTCTGGGGCCAACGTCCTGACTTTC. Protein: CATSRGPGQGMLSGANVLTF.